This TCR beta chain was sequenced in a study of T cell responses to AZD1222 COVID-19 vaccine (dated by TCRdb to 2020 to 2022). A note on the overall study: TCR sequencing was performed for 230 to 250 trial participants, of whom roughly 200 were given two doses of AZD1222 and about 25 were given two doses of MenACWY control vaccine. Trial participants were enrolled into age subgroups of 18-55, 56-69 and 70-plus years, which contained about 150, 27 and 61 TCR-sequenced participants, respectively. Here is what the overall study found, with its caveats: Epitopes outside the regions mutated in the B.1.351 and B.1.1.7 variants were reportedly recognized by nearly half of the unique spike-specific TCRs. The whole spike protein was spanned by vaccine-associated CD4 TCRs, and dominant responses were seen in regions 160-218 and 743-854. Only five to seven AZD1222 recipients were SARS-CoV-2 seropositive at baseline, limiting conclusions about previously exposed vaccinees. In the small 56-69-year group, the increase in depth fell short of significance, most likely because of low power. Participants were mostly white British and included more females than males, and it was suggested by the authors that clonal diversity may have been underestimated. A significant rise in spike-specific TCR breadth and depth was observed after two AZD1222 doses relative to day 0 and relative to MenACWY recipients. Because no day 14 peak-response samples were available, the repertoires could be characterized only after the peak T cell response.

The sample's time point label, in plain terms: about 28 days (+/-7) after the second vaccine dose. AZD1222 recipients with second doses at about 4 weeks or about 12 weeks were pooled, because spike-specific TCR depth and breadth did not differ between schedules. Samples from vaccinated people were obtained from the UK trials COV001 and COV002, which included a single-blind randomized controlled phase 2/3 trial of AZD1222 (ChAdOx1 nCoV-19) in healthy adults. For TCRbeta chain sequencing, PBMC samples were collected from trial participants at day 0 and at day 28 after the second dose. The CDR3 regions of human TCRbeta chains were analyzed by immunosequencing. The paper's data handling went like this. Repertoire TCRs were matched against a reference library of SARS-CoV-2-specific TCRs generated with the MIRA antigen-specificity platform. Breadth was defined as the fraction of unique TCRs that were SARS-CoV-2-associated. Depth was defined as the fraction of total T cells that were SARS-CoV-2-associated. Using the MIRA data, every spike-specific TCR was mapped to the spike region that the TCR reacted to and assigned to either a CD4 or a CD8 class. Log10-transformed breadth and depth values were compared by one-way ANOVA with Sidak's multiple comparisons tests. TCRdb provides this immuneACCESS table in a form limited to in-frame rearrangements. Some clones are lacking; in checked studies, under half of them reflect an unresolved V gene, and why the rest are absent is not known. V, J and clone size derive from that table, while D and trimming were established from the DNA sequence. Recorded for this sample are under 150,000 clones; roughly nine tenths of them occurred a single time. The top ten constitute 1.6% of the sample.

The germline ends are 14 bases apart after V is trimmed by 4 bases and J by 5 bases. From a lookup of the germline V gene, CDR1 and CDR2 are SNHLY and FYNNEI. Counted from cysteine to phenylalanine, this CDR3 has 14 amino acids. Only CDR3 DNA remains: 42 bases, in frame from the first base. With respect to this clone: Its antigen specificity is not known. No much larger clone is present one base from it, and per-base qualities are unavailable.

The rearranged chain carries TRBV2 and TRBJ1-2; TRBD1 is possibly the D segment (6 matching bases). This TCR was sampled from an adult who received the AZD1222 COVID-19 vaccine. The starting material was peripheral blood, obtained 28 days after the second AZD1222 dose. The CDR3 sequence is CASSANRDEYGYTF. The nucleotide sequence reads TGTGCCAGCAGTGCGAACAGGGATGAGTATGGCTACACCTTC.